One T cell receptor (beta chain) is described in this entry. TCRdb's table, derived via immunoSEQ multiplex PCR, lists solely in-frame clones and lacks some. This table holds hundreds of thousands of clones, about 86% found once. This entry is derived from a study of blood T cell repertoires in COVID-19. CDR1 and CDR2 (germline): MNHEY, SVGAGI. The CDR3 sequence is 13 residues long. Trimming removed 7 bases at V and 6 bases at J, with 10 bases between. The V gene is TRBV6-5, the J gene TRBJ1-6, with D perhaps TRBD1 (6 bases). This receptor was taken from a man aged 80 or over with acute or convalescent COVID-19. Sequenced sample: peripheral blood. CDR3 in amino acids: CASKGRGNSPLHF. Written as DNA, the CDR3 is TGTGCCAGCAAAGGCAGGGGTAATTCACCCCTCCACTTT.